This entry describes one TCR beta chain. The PCR employed 60 Vbeta primers together with 13 Jbeta primers. Some clones are missing from TCRdb's copy, which holds only in-frame ones; the method was immunoSEQ multiplex PCR. Of about 160,000 clones in the sample, about four fifths were seen once. CDR3 size: 12 residues. Looked up from germline, CDR1 is SNHLY and CDR2 is FYNNEI. V was trimmed by 4 bases and J by 4 bases, leaving 8 bases between them. This sample is drawn from a study of cytomegalovirus exposure and HLA in healthy donors. This TCR was sampled from a man aged 45-60 years in good health and CMV-seropositive. Specimen: PBMCs. This chain joins TRBV2 and TRBJ2-7; D is ambiguous. CDR3 coding DNA: TGTGCCAGCAGTGGGGTCAGGTACGAGCAGTACTTC. This encodes CASSGVRYEQYF.